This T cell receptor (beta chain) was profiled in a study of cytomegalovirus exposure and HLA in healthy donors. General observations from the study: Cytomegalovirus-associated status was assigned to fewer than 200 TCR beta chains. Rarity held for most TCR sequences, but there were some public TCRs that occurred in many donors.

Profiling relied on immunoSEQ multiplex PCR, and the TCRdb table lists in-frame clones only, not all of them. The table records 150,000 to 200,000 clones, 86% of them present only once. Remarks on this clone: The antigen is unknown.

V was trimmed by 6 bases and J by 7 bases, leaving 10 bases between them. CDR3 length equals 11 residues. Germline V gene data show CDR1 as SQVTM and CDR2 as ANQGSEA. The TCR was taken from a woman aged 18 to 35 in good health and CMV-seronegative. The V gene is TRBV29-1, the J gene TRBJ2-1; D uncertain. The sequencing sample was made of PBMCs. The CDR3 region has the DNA TGCAGCGTGGAGACTGGGAATGAGCAGTTCTTC. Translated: CSVETGNEQFF.